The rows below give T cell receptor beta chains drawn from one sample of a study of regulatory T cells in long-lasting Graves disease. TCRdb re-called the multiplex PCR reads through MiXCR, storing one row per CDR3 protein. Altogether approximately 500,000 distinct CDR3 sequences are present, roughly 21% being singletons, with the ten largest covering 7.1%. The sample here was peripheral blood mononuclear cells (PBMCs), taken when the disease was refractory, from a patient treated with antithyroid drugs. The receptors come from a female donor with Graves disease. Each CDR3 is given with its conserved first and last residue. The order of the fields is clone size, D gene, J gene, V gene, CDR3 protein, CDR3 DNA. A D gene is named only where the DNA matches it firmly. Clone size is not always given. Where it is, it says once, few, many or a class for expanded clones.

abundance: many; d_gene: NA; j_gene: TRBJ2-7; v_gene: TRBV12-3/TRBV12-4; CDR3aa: CASSLAFRSPYEQYF; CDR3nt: TGTGCCAGCAGTTTAGCTTTCAGGTCTCCCTACGAGCAGTACTTC
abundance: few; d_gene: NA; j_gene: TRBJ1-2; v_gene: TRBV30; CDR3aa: CAWSVQESYTF; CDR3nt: TGTGCCTGGAGTGTACAGGAAAGCTACACCTTC
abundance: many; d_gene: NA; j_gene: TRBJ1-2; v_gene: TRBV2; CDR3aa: CASSEQGAYYGYTF; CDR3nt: TGTGCCAGCAGTGAACAGGGAGCGTACTATGGCTACACCTTC
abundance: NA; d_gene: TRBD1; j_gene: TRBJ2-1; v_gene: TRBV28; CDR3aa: CASSLGQGARDEQFF; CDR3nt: TGTGCCAGCAGCCTTGGACAGGGGGCTAGGGATGAGCAGTTCTTC
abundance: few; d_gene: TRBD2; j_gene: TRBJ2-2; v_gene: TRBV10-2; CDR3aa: CASSDTGLAGGRTGELFF; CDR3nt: TGCGCCAGCAGTGATACGGGACTAGCGGGAGGAAGAACCGGGGAGCTGTTTTTT
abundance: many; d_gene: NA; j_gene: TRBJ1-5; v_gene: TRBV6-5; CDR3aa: CASSYNPQPQHF; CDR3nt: TGTGCCAGCAGTTACAATCCCCAGCCCCAGCATTTT
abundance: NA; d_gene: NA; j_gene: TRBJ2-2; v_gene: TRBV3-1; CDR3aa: CASTKDTEHPNTGELFF; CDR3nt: TGTGCCAGCACCAAGGACACCGAGCACCCTAACACCGGGGAGCTGTTTTTT
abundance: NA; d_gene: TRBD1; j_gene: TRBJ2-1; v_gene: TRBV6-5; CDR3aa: CASSYRSGGSSYNEQFF; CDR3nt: TGTGCCAGCAGTTACAGATCAGGGGGCAGCTCCTACAATGAGCAGTTCTTC
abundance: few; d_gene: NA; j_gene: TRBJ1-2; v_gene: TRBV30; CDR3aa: CAWTQDGDTNYGYTF; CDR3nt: TGTGCCTGGACCCAAGACGGGGACACCAACTATGGCTACACCTTC
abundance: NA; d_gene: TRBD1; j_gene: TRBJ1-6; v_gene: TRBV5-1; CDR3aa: CASSLAGQGGNSPLHF; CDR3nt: TGCGCCAGCAGCTTGGCGGGACAGGGTGGTAATTCACCCCTCCACTTT
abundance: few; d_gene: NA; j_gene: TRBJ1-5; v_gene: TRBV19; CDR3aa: CASSHRIATFDPQHF; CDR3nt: TGTGCCAGTAGCCATCGGATAGCAACCTTTGATCCCCAGCATTTT
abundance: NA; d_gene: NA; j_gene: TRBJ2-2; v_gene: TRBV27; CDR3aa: CASTTLLEAGELFF; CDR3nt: TGTGCCAGTACAACCCTTCTAGAAGCCGGGGAGCTGTTTTTT
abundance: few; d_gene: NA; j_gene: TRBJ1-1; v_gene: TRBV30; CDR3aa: CAWTIGIATEAFF; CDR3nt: TGTGCCTGGACCATCGGCATTGCCACTGAAGCTTTCTTT
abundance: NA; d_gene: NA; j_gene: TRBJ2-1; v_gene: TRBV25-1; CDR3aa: CASSDKARGPYNEQFF; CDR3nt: TGTGCCAGCAGTGACAAGGCTCGGGGGCCCTACAATGAGCAGTTCTTC
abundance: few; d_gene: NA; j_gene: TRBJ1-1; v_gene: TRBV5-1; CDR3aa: CASSRGSMNTEAFF; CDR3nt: TGCGCCAGCAGTCGGGGGTCCATGAACACTGAAGCTTTCTTT
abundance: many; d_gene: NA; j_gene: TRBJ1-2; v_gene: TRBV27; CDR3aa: CASSFHGQSGYTF; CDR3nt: TGTGCCAGCAGTTTCCACGGTCAGAGTGGCTACACCTTC
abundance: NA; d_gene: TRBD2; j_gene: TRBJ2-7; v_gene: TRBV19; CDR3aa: CASSGTSGIYEQYF; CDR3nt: TGTGCCAGTAGTGGGACTAGCGGGATCTACGAGCAGTACTTC
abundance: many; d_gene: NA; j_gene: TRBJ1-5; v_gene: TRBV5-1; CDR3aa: CASSLEMGQPQHF; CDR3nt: TGCGCCAGCAGCTTGGAAATGGGTCAGCCCCAGCATTTT
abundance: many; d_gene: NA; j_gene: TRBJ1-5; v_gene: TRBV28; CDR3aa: CASRVGSSYQPQHF; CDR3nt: TGTGCCAGCAGGGTGGGCAGTAGTTATCAGCCCCAGCATTTT
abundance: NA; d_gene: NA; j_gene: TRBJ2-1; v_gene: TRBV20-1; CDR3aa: CSARPSGYPSIYNEQFF; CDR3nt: TGCAGTGCTAGGCCCTCGGGGTACCCCTCCATATACAATGAGCAGTTCTTC
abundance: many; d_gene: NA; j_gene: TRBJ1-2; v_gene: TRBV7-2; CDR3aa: CASANPAQGFHGYTF; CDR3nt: TGTGCCAGCGCAAATCCAGCGCAGGGGTTTCATGGCTACACCTTC
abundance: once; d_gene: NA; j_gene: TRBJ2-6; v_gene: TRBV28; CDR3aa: CASSLGRPGANVLTF; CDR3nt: TGTGCCAGCAGTTTAGGCAGGCCGGGGGCCAACGTCCTGACTTTC
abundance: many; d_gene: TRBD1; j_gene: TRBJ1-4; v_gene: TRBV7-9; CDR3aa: CASSFGTGKANEKLFF; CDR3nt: TGTGCCAGCAGCTTTGGGACAGGGAAGGCTAATGAAAAACTGTTTTTT
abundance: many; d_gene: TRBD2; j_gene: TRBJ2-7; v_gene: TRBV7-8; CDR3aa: CASSLTSGRVPYEQYF; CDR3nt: TGTGCCAGCAGCTTAACTAGCGGGAGGGTACCCTACGAGCAGTACTTC
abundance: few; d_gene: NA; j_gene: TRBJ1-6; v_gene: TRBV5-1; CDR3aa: CASSLDPGADSPLHF; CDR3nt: TGCGCCAGCAGCTTGGATCCGGGGGCGGATTCACCCCTCCACTTT
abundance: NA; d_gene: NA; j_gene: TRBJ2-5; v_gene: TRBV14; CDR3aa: CASSQEWRASQETQYF; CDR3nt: TGTGCCAGCAGCCAAGAATGGAGAGCGTCTCAAGAGACCCAGTACTTC
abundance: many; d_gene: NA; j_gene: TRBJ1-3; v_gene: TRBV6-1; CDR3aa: CASSGRLPSGNTIYF; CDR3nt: TGTGCCAGCAGTGGCAGGCTGCCCTCTGGAAACACCATATATTTT
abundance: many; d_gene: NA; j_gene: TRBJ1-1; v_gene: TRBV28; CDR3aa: CASSPSREGAFF; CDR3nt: TGTGCCAGCAGTCCAAGCCGTGAGGGAGCTTTCTTT
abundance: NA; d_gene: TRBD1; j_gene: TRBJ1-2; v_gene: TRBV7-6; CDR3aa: CASSVQGAAFGYTF; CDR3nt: TGTGCCAGCAGCGTCCAGGGGGCGGCTTTTGGCTACACCTTC
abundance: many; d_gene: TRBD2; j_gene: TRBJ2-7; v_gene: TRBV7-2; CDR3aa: CASSPRDYYEQYF; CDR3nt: TGTGCCAGCAGCCCCCGGGACTACTACGAGCAGTACTTC
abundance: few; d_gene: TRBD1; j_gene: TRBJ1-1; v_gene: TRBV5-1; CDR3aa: CASRGTGLNTEAFF; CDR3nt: TGCGCCAGCAGAGGGACAGGGTTAAACACTGAAGCTTTCTTT
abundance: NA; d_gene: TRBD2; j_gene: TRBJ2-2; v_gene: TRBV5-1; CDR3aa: CASSWRTSGGELFF; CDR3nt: TGCGCCAGCAGCTGGCGGACTAGCGGCGGGGAGCTGTTTTTT
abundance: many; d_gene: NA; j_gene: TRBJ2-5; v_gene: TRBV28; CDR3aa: CASSLWGRRRREETQYF; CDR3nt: TGTGCCAGCAGTTTATGGGGACGGCGTCGCCGGGAAGAGACCCAGTACTTC
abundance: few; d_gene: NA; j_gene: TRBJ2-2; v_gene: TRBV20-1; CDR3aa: CSATREWKSTGELFF; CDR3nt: TGCAGTGCTACTAGGGAGTGGAAGAGCACCGGGGAGCTGTTTTTT
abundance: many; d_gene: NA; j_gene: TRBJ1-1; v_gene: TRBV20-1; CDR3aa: CSVEGDTEAFF; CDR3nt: TGCAGTGTGGAGGGGGACACTGAAGCTTTCTTT
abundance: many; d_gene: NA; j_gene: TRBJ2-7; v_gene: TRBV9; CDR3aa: CASSVWASSYEQYF; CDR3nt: TGTGCCAGCAGCGTATGGGCGAGCTCCTACGAGCAGTACTTC
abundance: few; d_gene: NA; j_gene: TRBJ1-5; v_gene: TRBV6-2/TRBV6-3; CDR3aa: CASSLRAGVSNQPQHF; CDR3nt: TGTGCCAGCAGCCTACGAGCAGGGGTGAGCAATCAGCCCCAGCATTTT
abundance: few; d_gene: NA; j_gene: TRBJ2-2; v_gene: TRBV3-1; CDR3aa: CASSQDVSNTGELFF; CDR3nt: TGTGCCAGCAGCCAAGATGTTAGCAACACCGGGGAGCTGTTTTTT